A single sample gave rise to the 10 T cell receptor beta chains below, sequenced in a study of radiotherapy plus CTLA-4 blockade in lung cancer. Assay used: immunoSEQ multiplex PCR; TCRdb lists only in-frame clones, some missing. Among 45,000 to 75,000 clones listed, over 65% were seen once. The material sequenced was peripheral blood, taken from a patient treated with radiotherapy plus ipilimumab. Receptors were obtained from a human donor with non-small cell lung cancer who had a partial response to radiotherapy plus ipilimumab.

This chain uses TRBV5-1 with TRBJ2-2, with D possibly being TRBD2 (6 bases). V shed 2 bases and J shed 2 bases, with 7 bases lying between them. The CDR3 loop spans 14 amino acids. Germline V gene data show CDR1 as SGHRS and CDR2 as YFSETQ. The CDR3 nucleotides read TGCGCCAGCAGCTTTAGCGGAAACACCGGGGAGCTGTTTTTT. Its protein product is CASSFSGNTGELFF.

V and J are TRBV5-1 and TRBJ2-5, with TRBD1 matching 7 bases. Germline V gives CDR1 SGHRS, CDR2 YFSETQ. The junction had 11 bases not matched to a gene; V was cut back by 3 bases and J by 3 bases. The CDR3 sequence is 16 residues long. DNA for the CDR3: TGCGCCAGCAGCTCCCGACAGGGTGGGGTGAAAGAGACCCAGTACTTC. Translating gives CASSSRQGGVKETQYF.

CDR3 coding DNA: TGTGCCAGCAGCCAACAGGGCCGGGACACTGAAGCTTTCTTT. Amino acids: CASSQQGRDTEAFF. This sequence joins TRBV27 and TRBJ1-1, with a tentative D call TRBD1 (6 bases). The length of the CDR3 is 14 residues. The V and J ends lost 6 bases and 3 bases respectively, with 14 bases between them. Germline CDR1 MNHEY, CDR2 SMNVEV (reference sequence).

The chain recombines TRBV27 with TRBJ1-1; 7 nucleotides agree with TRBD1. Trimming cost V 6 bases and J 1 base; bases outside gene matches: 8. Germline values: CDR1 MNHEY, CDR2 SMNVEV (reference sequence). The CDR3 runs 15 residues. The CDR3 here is CASRSRTGENTEAFF. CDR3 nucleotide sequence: TGTGCCAGCAGATCCCGGACAGGCGAGAACACTGAAGCTTTCTTT.

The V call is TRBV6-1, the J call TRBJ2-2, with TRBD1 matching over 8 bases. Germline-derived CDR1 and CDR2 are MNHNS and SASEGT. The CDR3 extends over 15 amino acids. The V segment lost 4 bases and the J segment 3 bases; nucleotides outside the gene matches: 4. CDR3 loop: CASSVETGDTGELFF. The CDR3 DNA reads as TGTGCCAGCAGTGTAGAGACAGGGGACACCGGGGAGCTGTTTTTT.

The chain's CDR3 is CSARRADTQYF. DNA of the CDR3: TGCAGTGCCCGGAGGGCAGATACGCAGTATTTT. The chain carries TRBV20-1 and TRBJ2-3, with D tentatively TRBD2 (6 bases). Trimming shortened V by 6 bases and J by 4 bases, and 8 bases separated the two germline ends. This CDR3 spans 11 amino acids. Germline values: CDR1 DFQATT, CDR2 SNEGSKA (reference sequence).

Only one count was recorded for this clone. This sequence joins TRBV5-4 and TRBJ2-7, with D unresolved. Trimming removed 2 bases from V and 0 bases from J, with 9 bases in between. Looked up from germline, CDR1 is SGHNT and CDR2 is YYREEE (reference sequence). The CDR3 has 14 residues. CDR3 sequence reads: CASSFQAYSYEQYF. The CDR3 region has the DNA TGTGCCAGCAGCTTTCAGGCCTACTCCTACGAGCAGTACTTC. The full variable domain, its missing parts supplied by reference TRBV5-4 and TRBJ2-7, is ETGVTQSPTHLIKTRGQQVTLRCSSQSGHNTVSWYQQALGQGPQFIFQYYREEENGRGNFPPRFSGLQFPNYSSELNVNALELDDSALYLCASSFQAYSYEQYFGPGTRLTVT.

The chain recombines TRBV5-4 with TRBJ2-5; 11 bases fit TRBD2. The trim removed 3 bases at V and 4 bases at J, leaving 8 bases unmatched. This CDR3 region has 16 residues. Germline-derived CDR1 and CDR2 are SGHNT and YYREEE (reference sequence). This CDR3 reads CASSYSSGGRLETQYF. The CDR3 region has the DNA TGTGCCAGCAGCTATTCTAGCGGGGGGCGCCTAGAGACCCAGTACTTC.

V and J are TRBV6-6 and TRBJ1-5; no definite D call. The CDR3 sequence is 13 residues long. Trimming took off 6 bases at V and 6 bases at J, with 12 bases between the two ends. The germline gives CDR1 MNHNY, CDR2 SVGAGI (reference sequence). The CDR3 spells CASRPDGVQPQHF. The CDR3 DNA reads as TGTGCCAGCAGACCCGACGGGGTTCAGCCCCAGCATTTT.

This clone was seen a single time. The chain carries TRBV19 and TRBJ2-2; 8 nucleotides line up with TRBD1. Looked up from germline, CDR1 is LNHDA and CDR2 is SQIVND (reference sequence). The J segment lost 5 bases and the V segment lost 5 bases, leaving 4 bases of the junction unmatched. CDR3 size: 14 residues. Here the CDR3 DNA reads TGTGCCAGTAGTCCACAGGGGGTTACCGGGGAGCTGTTTTTT. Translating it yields CASSPQGVTGELFF.